What follows are 25 T cell receptor beta chains derived from one specimen sequenced in a study of regulatory T cells in long-lasting Graves disease. Time point defined: persistent/refractory GD, antithyroid drugs over 5 years with positive TRAb. Extracted RNA from PBMCs served as the source of the TCR library. TCR beta libraries were built with iRepertoire HTBI primers and Arm-PCR of CDR3 regions. One entry per CDR3 protein results from TCRdb running MiXCR on the multiplex PCR reads. Of about 310,000 distinct CDR3 sequences listed, around 21% are singletons. The sequences come from peripheral blood mononuclear cells (PBMCs), collected when the disease was refractory, from a patient treated with antithyroid drugs. These receptors originate from a female donor with Graves disease.

This clonotype appeared many times. Because the CDR3's place on the DNA is in doubt, the DNA is left out and the CDR3 is given as listed by TCRdb. This rearrangement joins TRBV2 to TRBJ2-7; the table calls TRBD2, which could not be checked here. The germline V gene has CDR1 SNHLY and CDR2 FYNNEI. The CDR3 has 14 residues if both end residues are counted. The CDR3 here is CASSVGRGTRRVFF.

A note on this clonotype: This may stem from a read error, because a much larger clone lies one nucleotide away. The rearrangement uses TRBV7-2 and TRBJ1-2, with unresolved D. Germline loops: CDR1 SGHTA, CDR2 FQGNSA. The ends were cut back, 5 bases at V and 4 bases at J, with 14 bases in the middle. This CDR3 is built from 14 residues. Here the CDR3 DNA reads TGTGCCAGCAGCACCCCCATCAGGAGCTATGGCTACACCTTC. It yields the protein CASSTPIRSYGYTF.

This clonotype came up many times. V usage is TRBV28 and J usage is TRBJ2-7, with 14 bases identical to TRBD2. The CDR3 runs to 16 residues. Germline V gene data show CDR1 as MDHEN and CDR2 as SYDVKM. The junction had 14 bases not matched to a gene; V was cut back by 4 bases and J by 12 bases. The CDR3 DNA reads TGTGCCAGCAGTTCGGCTAGGACTAGCGGGAGGTTGCGTCGGTACTTC. Protein product: CASSSARTSGRLRRYF.

This clonotype has a handful of counts. The chain carries TRBV7-9 and TRBJ2-7; possible D gene TRBD2, 5 bases. CDR1 and CDR2 from the germline V gene are SEHNR and FQNEAQ (reference sequence). The CDR3 length is 12 residues. Trimming took 2 bases from V and 5 from J, leaving 7 bases between them. This chain's CDR3 is CASSLTGDEQYF. CDR3 nucleotide sequence: TGTGCCAGCAGCTTAACCGGGGACGAGCAGTACTTC.

The table lists this clonotype with many counts. V is TRBV6-5 and J is TRBJ2-7; 9 bases agree with TRBD1. The V segment lost 3 bases and the J segment 3 bases; nucleotides outside the gene matches: 12. The CDR3 loop spans 17 amino acids. CDR1 is MNHEY and CDR2 is SVGAGI in the germline V gene. The CDR3 nucleotides are TGTGCCAGCAGTTATTCATTTGGGACAGGGAAAGACTACGAGCAGTACTTC. Translating it yields CASSYSFGTGKDYEQYF.

This clonotype was detected ten times or more. J is TRBJ2-7 and V is TRBV12-3 or TRBV12-4; TRBD2 agrees at 7 bases. This CDR3 comprises 13 residues. V was pared by 5 bases and J by 10 bases, with 11 bases of the junction left unmatched. For the CDR3, the DNA is TGTGCCAGCAGTACGAGACTAGCCATGGAACAGTACTTC. Residues: CASSTRLAMEQYF.

In this sample, this clonotype turned up many times. V and J are TRBV18 and TRBJ1-2; 7 nucleotides line up with TRBD1. Germline trimming cut 7 bases from V and 3 bases from J; bases unmatched to any gene: 5. CDR1 KGHSH and CDR2 LQKENI come from the germline V gene. CDR3 length equals 13 residues. The CDR3 nucleotides are TGTGCCAGCTTAGCAGGACAGGACTATGGCTACACCTTC. It translates to CASLAGQDYGYTF.

This clonotype was observed at least ten times. The V call is TRBV18, the J call TRBJ2-7, with D hard to call. Germline V lookup: CDR1 KGHSH, CDR2 LQKENI. CDR3 size: 11 residues. The V end lost 6 bases, the J end lost 4 bases, and 7 bases lay between the germline ends. CDR3 in DNA: TGTGCCAGCTCTAACGGTTACGAGCAGTACTTC. As protein: CASSNGYEQYF.

The rearrangement joins TRBV5-1 to TRBJ2-5, with 7 nucleotides matching TRBD2. This CDR3 comprises 14 residues. V was clipped by 0 bases and J by 3 bases; unmatched bases: 2. Germline CDR1 and CDR2: SGHRS and YFSETQ. The CDR3, as DNA: TGCGCCAGCAGCTTGGCCCGGGGGGAAGAGACCCAGTACTTC. It translates to CASSLARGEETQYF.

A remark on this clonotype: Given a much more abundant clone one base away, this may be a read error. This sequence joins TRBV7-3 and TRBJ2-5; 8 bases line up with TRBD2. V was clipped by 0 bases and J by 3 bases; unmatched bases: 0. Germline assignment: CDR1 SGHTA and CDR2 FQGTGA. The CDR3 runs to 14 residues. The CDR3 sequence is CASSLTSGEETQYF. CDR3 DNA sequence: TGTGCCAGCAGCTTAACTAGCGGGGAAGAGACCCAGTACTTC.

At least ten counts were recorded for this clonotype. The chain uses TRBV11-1 and TRBJ2-1; D is unclear. V lost 5 bases and J lost 0, with 11 bases in between. The CDR3 has 15 residues. Germline CDR1 SGHAT, CDR2 FQDESV (reference sequence). The CDR3 region has the DNA TGTGCCAGCAGCCCGAAGGAGAGCTCCTACAATGAGCAGTTCTTC. Translated, it gives CASSPKESSYNEQFF. Filled out from reference TRBV11-1 and TRBJ2-1, the complete variable domain reads EAEVAQSPRYKITEKSQAVAFWCDPISGHATLYWYRQILGQGPELLVQFQDESVVDDSQLPKDRFSAERLKGVDSTLKIQPAELGDSAMYLCASSPKESSYNEQFFGPGTRLTVL.

In its sample, this clonotype was seen many times. This chain joins TRBV7-2 and TRBJ2-7; a weak D match, TRBD2 (6 bases). Trimming removed 0 bases from V and 2 bases from J, with 14 bases in between. Germline V CDR1 and CDR2: SGHTA, FQGNSA. There are 16 residues in the CDR3. CDR3 sequence: CASSLALAERAYEQYF. The CDR3 DNA reads TGTGCCAGCAGCTTAGCGCTAGCCGAGCGGGCCTACGAGCAGTACTTC.

This clonotype was seen at least ten times. The chain employs TRBV12-3 or TRBV12-4 and TRBJ2-7, with TRBD2 matching over 7 bases. V shed 6 bases and J 2 bases; nucleotides not matched to a gene: 7. The CDR3 totals 14 residues. CDR3 nucleotides: TGTGCCAGCAGCCGAGCGGGGCCCGCCTACGAGCAGTACTTC. It encodes CASSRAGPAYEQYF.

This clonotype was seen ten or more times. The chain combines TRBV6-1 with TRBJ2-5, with 7 bases that match TRBD1. This CDR3 has 14 residues. J lost 4 bases, V lost 4 bases, and 6 bases had no gene match. Germline V lookup: CDR1 MNHNS, CDR2 SASEGT. The CDR3 sequence: CASSVGQPPETQYF. As DNA, the CDR3 is TGTGCCAGCAGTGTGGGACAGCCTCCAGAGACCCAGTACTTC.

The chain has TRBV6-5 and TRBJ2-2; D is perhaps TRBD2 (6 bases). V lost 2 bases to trimming and J lost 3 bases, with 10 bases between them. Germline-derived CDR1 and CDR2 are MNHEY and SVGAGI. This CDR3 comprises 15 residues. CDR3 DNA sequence: TGTGCCAGCAGTTACGAAGGGGAGGACACCGGGGAGCTGTTTTTT. Translating it yields CASSYEGEDTGELFF.

The chain links TRBV6-1 to TRBJ2-4; tentatively, D is TRBD1 (6 bases). The germline V gene encodes CDR1 MNHNS and CDR2 SASEGT. V lost 7 bases and J 4 bases, leaving 17 bases between the germline ends. This CDR3 has 15 residues. The CDR3 region is CASTPTGWVKNIQYF. CDR3 coding DNA: TGTGCCAGCACACCTACAGGGTGGGTGAAAAACATTCAGTACTTC.

This clonotype was observed at least ten times. In DNA form, the CDR3 reads TGTGCCAGCAGACAACCGGGGACCCAGTACTTC. This codes for CASRQPGTQYF. The chain has TRBV6-2 or TRBV6-3 and TRBJ2-5; D remains unclear. The CDR3 sequence is 11 residues long. The V end lost 6 bases, the J end lost 7 bases, and 9 bases lay between the germline ends. Germline values: CDR1 MNHEY, CDR2 SVGEGT.

This clonotype has only a few counts. CDR3 nucleotides: TGCAGTGCTGAACGGGTCGTGTACGAGCAGTACTTC. Protein sequence: CSAERVVYEQYF. This chain uses TRBV20-1 with TRBJ2-7; D not resolved. CDR1 and CDR2 (germline): DFQATT, SNEGSKA (reference sequence). The V end lost 5 bases, the J end lost 4 bases, and 12 bases lay between the germline ends. CDR3 length: 12 residues.

Of note for this clonotype: A much larger clone differs from this one at a single base, so this may be a read error. The J gene is TRBJ1-5, the V gene TRBV12-3 or TRBV12-4; D gene unclear. The CDR3 is 15 residues long. The CDR3 DNA sequence: TGTGCCAGCAGTTTTATGGGGAATAGCAATCAGCCCCGGCATTTT. Translating it yields CASSFMGNSNQPRHF.

This clonotype has a count of ten or more. This rearrangement joins TRBV28 to TRBJ1-4; no clear D gene. The CDR3 runs 13 residues. CDR1 MDHEN and CDR2 SYDVKM come from the germline V gene. Trimming stripped 2 bases from V and 4 bases from J, with 5 bases between. As DNA, the CDR3 is TGTGCCAGCAGTTTAGAGAATAATGAAAAACTGTTTTTT. This sequence encodes CASSLENNEKLFF.

V is TRBV11-3 and J is TRBJ1-3, with D tentatively TRBD1 (6 bases). The CDR3 contains 13 residues. Germline-derived CDR1 and CDR2 are SGHNT and YENEEA. Trimming pared 3 bases from V and 6 bases from J, leaving 9 bases between. As DNA, the CDR3 is TGTGCCAGCAGCTTCGCAGGGGAAAACACCATATATTTT. It specifies CASSFAGENTIYF.

To note about this clonotype: Given a much more abundant clone one base away, this may be a read error. Because the CDR3 is missing its conserved closing phenylalanine or tryptophan, this is likely a read error. The CDR3 DNA sequence: TGTGCCAGCAGTTTCCTCGGAAACTACGAGCAGTACCTC. This sequence encodes CASSFLGNYEQYL. V gene TRBV28 combines with J gene TRBJ2-7, with D uncertain. This CDR3 has 13 amino acids. Germline assignment: CDR1 MDHEN and CDR2 SYDVKM. V was cut by 3 bases and J by 3 bases, with 9 bases left in between.

The table lists this clonotype with a few counts. The chain combines TRBV7-2 with TRBJ2-7; a weak D match, TRBD2 (7 bases). Per the germline V gene, CDR1 is SGHTA and CDR2 is FQGNSA. This CDR3 comprises 17 residues. The V end lost 1 base, the J end lost 2 bases, and 18 bases lay between the germline ends. The CDR3 sequence: CASSLGEGGSSPYEQYF. CDR3 nucleotide sequence: TGTGCCAGCAGCTTAGGGGAGGGGGGATCGAGTCCCTACGAGCAGTACTTC.

This clonotype was found many times. The chain employs TRBV11-2 and TRBJ1-4; weak D call: TRBD1 (5 bases). V lost 5 bases and J lost 3, with 10 bases in between. This CDR3 is built from 14 residues. Germline CDR1 reads SGHAT; CDR2 reads FQNNGV. The CDR3 coding sequence is TGTGCCAGCAGCCGACAGACCTCTAATGAAAAACTGTTTTTT. This encodes CASSRQTSNEKLFF.

The V and J genes are TRBV9 and TRBJ1-6, with TRBD1 matching 7 bases. The CDR3 runs to 15 residues. The ends lost 0 bases at V and 8 bases at J; junction bases unmatched: 5. The germline gives CDR1 SGDLS, CDR2 YYNGEE. In nucleotides, the CDR3 is TGTGCCAGCAGCGTAGGGAACAGGGGTGATTCACCCCTCCACTTT. Its protein is CASSVGNRGDSPLHF.